This record concerns one TCR beta chain sequence. This entry belongs to a study of control samples from healthy donors and cancer patients. Assay: immunoSEQ multiplex PCR; the TCRdb copy retains only in-frame clones and omits some. The repertoire holds some 220,000 clones, with roughly 94% as singletons. Sequenced material: blood. The clonotype originates from a man aged 50 to 59 in good health.

The CDR3 DNA sequence: TGTGCCAGCAGTTACACCCGACAGGGGGACGATGGCTACACCTTC. Protein: CASSYTRQGDDGYTF. The chain carries TRBV6-5 and TRBJ1-2; 9 bases line up with TRBD1. J lost 6 bases, V lost 2 bases, and 7 bases had no gene match. The germline CDR1 and CDR2 sequences are MNHEY and SVGAGI. This CDR3 is built from 15 residues.